This T cell receptor (beta chain) was identified in a study (dated by TCRdb to 2013 to 2016). The study in broad terms: The study examined whether tumor-infiltrating Tregs in breast cancer are drawn from blood Tregs or arise in situ by conversion from other CD4+ T cell subsets.

Full-length TCR variable regions were amplified by 5' RACE PCR with constant-region reverse primers, and semi-nested PCR with Nested Universal Primer A was subsequently performed. Using the ReliaPrep RNA Cell Miniprep System, total RNA was extracted, and the SMARTer RACE 5'/3' Kit was then used to reverse transcribe the RNA into 5'RACE-ready cDNA. Multiplex adaptors were used to barcode the full-length TCR alpha and beta libraries, which were then sequenced on an Illumina MiSeq. Under the source paper's analysis protocol: For each of nine subset-tissue groups, sequencing data from the five patients were combined, and the groups were compared by unsupervised clustering of TCR gene usage. Repertoire similarity was calculated with the Morisita-Horn index, weighting shared sequences by their contribution to each repertoire. TCRdb reworked the public reads: Q25 trimming with fastp, MiXCR clone assembly, productive beta chains retained. For every CDR3 protein sequence, its rows merge into one entry that carries the most common genes and DNA. The V and J calls shown here were made by TCRdb, not taken from the authors' results. The sample includes 25,000 to 40,000 distinct CDR3 sequences, with roughly 25% observed a single time. The top ten constitute around 4.7% of the sample.

The paper's findings and limits, for the study overall: The greatest overlap of tumor-infiltrating Treg TCR alpha and beta sequences was with tumor naive CD4+ T cells, followed next by blood naive CD4+ T cells. The TCR gene usage of tumor memory CD4+ T cells clustered together with blood and lymph node memory CD4+ cells and with lymph node naive CD4+ cells. The validation in the larger cohort was limited to a single TCR beta V-J rearrangement instead of whole repertoires.

This clonotype was seen only a few times. No antigen is known for it. It has no much larger one-base neighbor in the sample; base qualities were not kept. Trimming costs V 6 bases and J 6 bases, and their ends lie 14 bases apart. The cysteine opens and the phenylalanine closes a CDR3 of 13 amino acids. Just CDR3 DNA is preserved here, 39 bases in frame from base 1. The memory CD4+ T cell population was isolated based on a CD4+CD45RO+CD25- phenotype. Tregs, naive and memory CD4+ T cells from tumor, blood and ipsilateral draining lymph nodes of roughly 5 breast cancer patients underwent full-length TCR alpha and beta sequencing. Ficoll density gradient centrifugation was used to isolate mononuclear cells from lymph nodes or from roughly 54 ml of peripheral blood. A purity exceeding 90% was confirmed by FACS for the sorted cell populations.

Rearrangement joined TRBV12-3 or TRBV12-4 to TRBJ1-2, and TRBD1 may be the D gene, going by 6 matching bases. This TCR was sampled from a female donor with breast cancer. Sequencing used memory CD4+ T cells sorted from blood. According to the study, the label for this sample's cell subset or site signals: memory CD4+ T cells, CD4+CD45RO+CD25-. The CDR3 in this case is CASSATGSDGYTF. The DNA sequence is as follows: TGTGCCAGCAGCGCCACAGGGTCGGATGGCTACACCTTC.